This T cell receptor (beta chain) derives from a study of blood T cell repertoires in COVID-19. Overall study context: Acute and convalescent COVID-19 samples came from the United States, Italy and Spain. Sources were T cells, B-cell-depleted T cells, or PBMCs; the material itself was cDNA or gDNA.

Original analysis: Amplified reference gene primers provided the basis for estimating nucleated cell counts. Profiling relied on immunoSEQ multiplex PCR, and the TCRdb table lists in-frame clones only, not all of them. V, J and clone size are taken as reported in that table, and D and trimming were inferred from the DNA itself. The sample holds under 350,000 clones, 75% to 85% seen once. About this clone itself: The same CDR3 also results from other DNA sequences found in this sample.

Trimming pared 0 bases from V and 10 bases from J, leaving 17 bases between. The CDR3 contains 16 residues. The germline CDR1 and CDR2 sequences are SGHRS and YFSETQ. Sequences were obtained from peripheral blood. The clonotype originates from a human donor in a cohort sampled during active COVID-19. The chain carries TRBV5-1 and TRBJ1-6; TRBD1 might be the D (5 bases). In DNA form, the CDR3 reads TGCGCCAGCAGCTTGGCCAGCGCAGGGTTGCGATCACCCCTCCACTTT. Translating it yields CASSLASAGLRSPLHF.